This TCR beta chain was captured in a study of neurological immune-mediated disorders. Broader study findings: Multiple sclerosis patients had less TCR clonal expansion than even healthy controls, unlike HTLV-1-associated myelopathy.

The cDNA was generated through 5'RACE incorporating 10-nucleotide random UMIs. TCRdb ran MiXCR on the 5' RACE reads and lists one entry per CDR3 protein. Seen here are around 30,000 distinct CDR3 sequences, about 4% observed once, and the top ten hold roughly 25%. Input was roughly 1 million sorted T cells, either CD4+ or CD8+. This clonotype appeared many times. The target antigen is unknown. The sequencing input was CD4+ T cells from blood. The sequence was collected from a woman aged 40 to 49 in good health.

The CDR3 region has the DNA TGCGCCAGCAGCCAATGGGTTTACGAGCAGTACTTC. Translating it yields CASSQWVYEQYF. V and J are TRBV4-1 and TRBJ2-7; D uncertain. The V gene's germline CDR1 is MGHRA and CDR2 YSYEKL. The CDR3 loop spans 12 amino acids. V was clipped by 2 bases and J by 4 bases, with 6 bases between them.